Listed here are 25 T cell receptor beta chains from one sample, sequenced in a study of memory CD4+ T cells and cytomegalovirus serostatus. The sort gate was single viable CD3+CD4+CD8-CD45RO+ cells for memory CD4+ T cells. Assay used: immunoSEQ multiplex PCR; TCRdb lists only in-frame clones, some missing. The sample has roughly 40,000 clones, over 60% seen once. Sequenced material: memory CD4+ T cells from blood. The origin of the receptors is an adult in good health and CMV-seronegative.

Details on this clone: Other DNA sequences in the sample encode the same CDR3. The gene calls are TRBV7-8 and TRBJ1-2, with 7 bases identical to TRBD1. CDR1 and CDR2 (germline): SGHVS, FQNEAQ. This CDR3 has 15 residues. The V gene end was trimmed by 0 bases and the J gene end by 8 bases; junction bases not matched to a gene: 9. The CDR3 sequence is CASSLAPRQGGGYTF. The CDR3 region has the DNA TGTGCCAGCAGCTTAGCCCCCCGACAGGGCGGGGGCTACACCTTC.

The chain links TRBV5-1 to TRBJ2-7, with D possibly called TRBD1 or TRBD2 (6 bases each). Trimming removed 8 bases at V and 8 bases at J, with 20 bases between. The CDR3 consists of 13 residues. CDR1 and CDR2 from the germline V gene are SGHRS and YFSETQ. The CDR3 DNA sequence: TGCGCCAGGAGGGGGGTTAAGTTATCGAAGCAGTACTTC. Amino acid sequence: CARRGVKLSKQYF. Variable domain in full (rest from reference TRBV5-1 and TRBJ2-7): KAGVTQTPRYLIKTRGQQVTLSCSPISGHRSVSWYQQTPGQGLQFLFEYFSETQRNKGNFPGRFSGRQFSNSRSEMNVSTLELGDSALYLCARRGVKLSKQYFGPGTRLTVT.

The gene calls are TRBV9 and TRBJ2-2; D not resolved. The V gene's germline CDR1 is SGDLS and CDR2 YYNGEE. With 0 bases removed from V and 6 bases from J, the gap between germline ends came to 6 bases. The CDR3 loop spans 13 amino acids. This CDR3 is CASSVGPSGELFF. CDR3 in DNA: TGTGCCAGCAGCGTAGGTCCGTCCGGGGAGCTGTTTTTT.

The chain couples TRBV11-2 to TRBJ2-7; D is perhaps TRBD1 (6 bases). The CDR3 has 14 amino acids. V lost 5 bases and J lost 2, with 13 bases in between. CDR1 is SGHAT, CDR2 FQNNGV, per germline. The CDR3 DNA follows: TGTGCCAGCAGCAACTACGGACAGCCCTACGAGCAGTACTTC. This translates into CASSNYGQPYEQYF.

The CDR3 DNA follows: TGTGCCAGCAGCTTACGGGGGGGTGGCCTGGGCGAGCAGTACTTC. Its protein product is CASSLRGGGLGEQYF. J is TRBJ2-7 and V is TRBV7-8; 8 nucleotides line up with TRBD2. This CDR3 spans 15 amino acids. CDR1 is SGHVS, CDR2 FQNEAQ, per germline. Germline trimming cut 2 bases from V and 6 bases from J; bases unmatched to any gene: 9.

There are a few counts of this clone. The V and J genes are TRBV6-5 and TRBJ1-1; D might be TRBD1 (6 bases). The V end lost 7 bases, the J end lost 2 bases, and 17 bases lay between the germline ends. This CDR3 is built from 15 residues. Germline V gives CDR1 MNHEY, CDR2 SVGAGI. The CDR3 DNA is TGTGCCAGCAAAGCGAGGGGGACGGTAAACACTGAAGCTTTCTTT. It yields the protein CASKARGTVNTEAFF.

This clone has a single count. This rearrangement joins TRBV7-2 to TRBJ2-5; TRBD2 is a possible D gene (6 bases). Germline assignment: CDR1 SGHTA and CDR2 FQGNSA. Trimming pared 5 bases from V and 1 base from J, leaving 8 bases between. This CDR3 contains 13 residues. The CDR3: CASSRTIQETQYF. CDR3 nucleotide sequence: TGTGCCAGCAGCCGGACTATCCAAGAGACCCAGTACTTC.

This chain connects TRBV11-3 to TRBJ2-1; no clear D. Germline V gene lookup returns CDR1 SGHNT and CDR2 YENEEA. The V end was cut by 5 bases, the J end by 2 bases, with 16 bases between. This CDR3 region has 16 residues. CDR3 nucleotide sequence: TGTGCCAGCAGCCTCTTAGCTAGGTTCGCCTACAATGAGCAGTTCTTC. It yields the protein CASSLLARFAYNEQFF.

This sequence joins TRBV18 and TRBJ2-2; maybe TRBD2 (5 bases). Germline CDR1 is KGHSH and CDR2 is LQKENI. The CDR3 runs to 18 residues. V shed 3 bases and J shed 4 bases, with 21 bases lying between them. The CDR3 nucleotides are TGTGCCAGCTCACCCTTCTCTCTCGCGGGTGCGGGCACCGGGGAGCTGTTTTTT. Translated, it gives CASSPFSLAGAGTGELFF.

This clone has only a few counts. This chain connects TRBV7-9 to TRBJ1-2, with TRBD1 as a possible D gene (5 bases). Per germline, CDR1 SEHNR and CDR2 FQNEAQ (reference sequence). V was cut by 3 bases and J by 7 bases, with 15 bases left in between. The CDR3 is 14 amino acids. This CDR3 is CASSLRQGSSGYTF. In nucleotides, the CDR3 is TGTGCCAGCAGCTTGAGGCAGGGTTCGTCTGGCTACACCTTC.

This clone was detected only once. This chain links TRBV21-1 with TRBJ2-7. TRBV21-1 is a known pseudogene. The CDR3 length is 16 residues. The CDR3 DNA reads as TGTGCCAGCAGCAACCGGAAGGGGGAGGTCATCTACGAGCAGTACTTC. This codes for CASSNRKGEVIYEQYF.

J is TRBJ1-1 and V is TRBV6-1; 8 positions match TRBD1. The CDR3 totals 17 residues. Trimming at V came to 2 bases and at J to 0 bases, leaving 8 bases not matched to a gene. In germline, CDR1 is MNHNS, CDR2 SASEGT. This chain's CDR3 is CASSEWGTGLLNTEAFF. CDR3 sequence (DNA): TGTGCCAGCAGTGAATGGGGGACAGGCCTACTGAACACTGAAGCTTTCTTT.

In DNA form, the CDR3 reads TGTGCCAGCAGACTGGACCCTGCCGGCTACGAGCAGTACTTC. Translating it yields CASRLDPAGYEQYF. The chain recombines TRBV5-4 with TRBJ2-7; D unclear. Germline V CDR1 and CDR2: SGHNT, YYREEE (reference sequence). Trimming took off 5 bases at V and 3 bases at J, with 15 bases between the two ends. The CDR3 is 14 residues long.

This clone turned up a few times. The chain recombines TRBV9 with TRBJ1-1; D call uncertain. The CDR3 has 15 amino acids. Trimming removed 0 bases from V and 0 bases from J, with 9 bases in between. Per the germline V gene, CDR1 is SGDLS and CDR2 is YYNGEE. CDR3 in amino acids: CASSVAESVNTEAFF. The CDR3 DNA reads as TGTGCCAGCAGCGTAGCGGAGAGTGTGAACACTGAAGCTTTCTTT.

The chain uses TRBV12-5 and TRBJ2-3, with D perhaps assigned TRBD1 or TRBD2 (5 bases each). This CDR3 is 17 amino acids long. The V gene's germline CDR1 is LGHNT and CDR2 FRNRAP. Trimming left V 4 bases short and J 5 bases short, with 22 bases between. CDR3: CASGSGKGIGGLDTQYF. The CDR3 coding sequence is TGTGCTAGTGGTTCGGGCAAAGGGATTGGGGGTCTAGATACGCAGTATTTT.

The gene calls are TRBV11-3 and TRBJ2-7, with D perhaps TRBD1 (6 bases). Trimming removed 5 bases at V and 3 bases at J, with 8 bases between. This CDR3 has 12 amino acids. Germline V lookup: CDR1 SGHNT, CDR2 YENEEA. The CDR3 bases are TGTGCCAGCAGCCCGGACAGCTACGAGCAGTACTTC. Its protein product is CASSPDSYEQYF.

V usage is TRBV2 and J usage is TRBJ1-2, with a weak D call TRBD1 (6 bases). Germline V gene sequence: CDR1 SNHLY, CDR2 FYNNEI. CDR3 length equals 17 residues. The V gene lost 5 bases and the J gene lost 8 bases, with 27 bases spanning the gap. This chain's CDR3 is CASSLGQGRGHKGGYTF. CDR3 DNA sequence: TGTGCCAGCAGTCTGGGTCAGGGGCGCGGGCATAAGGGAGGCTACACCTTC. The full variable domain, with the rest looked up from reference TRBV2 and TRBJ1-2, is EPEVTQTPSHQVTQMGQEVILRCVPISNHLYFYWYRQILGQKVEFLVSFYNNEISEKSEIFDDQFSVERPDGSNFTLKIRSTKLEDSAMYFCASSLGQGRGHKGGYTFGSGTRLTVV.

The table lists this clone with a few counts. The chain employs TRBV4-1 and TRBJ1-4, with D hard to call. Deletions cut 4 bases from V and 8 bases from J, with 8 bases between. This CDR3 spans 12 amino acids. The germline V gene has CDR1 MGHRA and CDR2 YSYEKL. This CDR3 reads CASSPTREKLFF. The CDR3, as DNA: TGCGCCAGCAGCCCCACCCGAGAAAAACTGTTTTTT.

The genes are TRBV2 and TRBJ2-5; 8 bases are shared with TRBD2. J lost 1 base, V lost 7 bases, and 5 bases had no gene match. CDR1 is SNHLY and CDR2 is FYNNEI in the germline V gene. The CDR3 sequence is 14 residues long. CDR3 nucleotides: TGTGCCAGCAACGGAGGGACTAGCCAAGAGACCCAGTACTTC. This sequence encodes CASNGGTSQETQYF.

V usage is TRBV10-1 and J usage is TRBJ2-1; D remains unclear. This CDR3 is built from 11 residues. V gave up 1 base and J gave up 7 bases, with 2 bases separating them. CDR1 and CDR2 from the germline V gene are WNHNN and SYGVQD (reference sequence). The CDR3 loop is CASSELNEQFF. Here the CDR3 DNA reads TGCGCCAGCAGTGAGTTAAATGAGCAGTTCTTC.

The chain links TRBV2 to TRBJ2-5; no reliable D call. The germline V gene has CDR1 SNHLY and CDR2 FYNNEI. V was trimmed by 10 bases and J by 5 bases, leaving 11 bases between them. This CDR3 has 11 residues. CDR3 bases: TGTGCCACCAGCCCCCGGGAGACCCAGTACTTC. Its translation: CATSPRETQYF.

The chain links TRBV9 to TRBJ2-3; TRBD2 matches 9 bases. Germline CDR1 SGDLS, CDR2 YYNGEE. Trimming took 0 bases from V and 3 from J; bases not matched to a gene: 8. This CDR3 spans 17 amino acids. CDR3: CASSVEGSGRVTDTQYF. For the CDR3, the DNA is TGTGCCAGCAGCGTAGAGGGTAGCGGGAGAGTGACAGATACGCAGTATTTT.

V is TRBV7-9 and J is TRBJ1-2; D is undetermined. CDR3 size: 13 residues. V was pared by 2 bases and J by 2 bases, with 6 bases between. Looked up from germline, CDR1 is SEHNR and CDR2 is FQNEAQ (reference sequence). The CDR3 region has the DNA TGTGCCAGCAGCTTACAGTCAAACTATGGCTACACCTTC. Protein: CASSLQSNYGYTF.

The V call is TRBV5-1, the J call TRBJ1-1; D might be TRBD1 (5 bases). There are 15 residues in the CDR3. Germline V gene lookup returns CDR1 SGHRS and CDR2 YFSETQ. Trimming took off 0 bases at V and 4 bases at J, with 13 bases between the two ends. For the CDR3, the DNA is TGCGCCAGCAGCTTGGCCGGGGGGAGAGGCACTGAAGCTTTCTTT. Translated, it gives CASSLAGGRGTEAFF.

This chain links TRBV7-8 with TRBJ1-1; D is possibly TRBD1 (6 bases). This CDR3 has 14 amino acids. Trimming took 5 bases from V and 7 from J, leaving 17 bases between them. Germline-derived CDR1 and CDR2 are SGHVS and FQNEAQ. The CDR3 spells CASSPTTGKGEAFF. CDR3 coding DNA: TGTGCCAGCAGCCCCACCACAGGGAAGGGTGAAGCTTTCTTT.